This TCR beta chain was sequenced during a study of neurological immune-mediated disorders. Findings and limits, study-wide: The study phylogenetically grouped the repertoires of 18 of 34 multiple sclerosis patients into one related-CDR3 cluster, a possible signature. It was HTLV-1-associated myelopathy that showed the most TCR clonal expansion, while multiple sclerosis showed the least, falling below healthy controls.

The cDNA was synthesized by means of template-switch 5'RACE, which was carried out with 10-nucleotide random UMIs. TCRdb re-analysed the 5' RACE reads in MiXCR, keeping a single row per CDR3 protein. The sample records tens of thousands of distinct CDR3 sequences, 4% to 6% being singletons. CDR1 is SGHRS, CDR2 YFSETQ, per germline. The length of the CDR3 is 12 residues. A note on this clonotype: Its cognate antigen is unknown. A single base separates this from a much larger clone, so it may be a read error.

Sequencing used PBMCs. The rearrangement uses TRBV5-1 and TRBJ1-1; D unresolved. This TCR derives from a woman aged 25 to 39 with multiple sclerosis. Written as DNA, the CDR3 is TGCGACAGCAGCGGAAGGGACACTGAAGCTTTCTTT. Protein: CDSSGRDTEAFF. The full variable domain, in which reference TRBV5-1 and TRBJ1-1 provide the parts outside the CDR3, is KAGVTQTPRYLIKTRGQQVTLSCSPISGHRSVSWYQQTPGQGLQFLFEYFSETQRNKGNFPGRFSGRQFSNSRSEMNVSTLELGDSALYLCDSSGRDTEAFFGQGTRLTVV.